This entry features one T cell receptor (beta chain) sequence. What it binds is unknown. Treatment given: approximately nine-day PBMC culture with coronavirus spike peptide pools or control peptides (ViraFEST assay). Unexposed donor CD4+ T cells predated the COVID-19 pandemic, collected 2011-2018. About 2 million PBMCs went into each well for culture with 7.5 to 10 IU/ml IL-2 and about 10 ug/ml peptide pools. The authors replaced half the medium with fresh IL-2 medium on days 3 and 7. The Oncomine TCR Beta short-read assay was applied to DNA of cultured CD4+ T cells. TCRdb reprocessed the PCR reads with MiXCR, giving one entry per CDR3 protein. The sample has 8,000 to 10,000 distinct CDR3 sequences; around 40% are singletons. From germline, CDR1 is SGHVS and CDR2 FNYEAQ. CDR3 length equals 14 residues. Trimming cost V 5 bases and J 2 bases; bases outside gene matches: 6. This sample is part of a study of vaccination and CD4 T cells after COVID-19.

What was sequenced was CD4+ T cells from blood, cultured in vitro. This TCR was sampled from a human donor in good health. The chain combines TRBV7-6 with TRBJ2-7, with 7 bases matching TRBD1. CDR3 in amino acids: CASSQLTGTYEQYF. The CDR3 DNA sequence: TGTGCCAGCAGCCAATTGACAGGGACCTACGAGCAGTACTTC.